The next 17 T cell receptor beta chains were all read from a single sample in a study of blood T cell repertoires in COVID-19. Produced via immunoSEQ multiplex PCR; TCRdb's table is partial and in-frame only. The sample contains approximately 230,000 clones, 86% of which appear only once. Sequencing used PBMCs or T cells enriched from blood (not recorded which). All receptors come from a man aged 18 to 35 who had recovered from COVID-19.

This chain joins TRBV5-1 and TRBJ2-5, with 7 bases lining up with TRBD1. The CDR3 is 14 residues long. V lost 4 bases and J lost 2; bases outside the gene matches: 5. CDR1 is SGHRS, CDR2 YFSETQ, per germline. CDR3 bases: TGCGCCAGCAGCCGGGGACAGACACAAGAGACCCAGTACTTC. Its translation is CASSRGQTQETQYF. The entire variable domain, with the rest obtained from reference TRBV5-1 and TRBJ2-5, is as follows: KAGVTQTPRYLIKTRGQQVTLSCSPISGHRSVSWYQQTPGQGLQFLFEYFSETQRNKGNFPGRFSGRQFSNSRSEMNVSTLELGDSALYLCASSRGQTQETQYFGPGTRLLVL.

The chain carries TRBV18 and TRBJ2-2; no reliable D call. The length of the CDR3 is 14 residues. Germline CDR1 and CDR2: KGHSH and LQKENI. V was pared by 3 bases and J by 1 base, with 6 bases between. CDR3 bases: TGTGCCAGCTCACCCATAGAGAACACCGGGGAGCTGTTTTTT. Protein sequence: CASSPIENTGELFF.

The CDR3 DNA reads TGTGCCAGCAGTACAAAGACAGGGAACACTGAAGCTTTCTTT. Its translation is CASSTKTGNTEAFF. The chain joins TRBV6-5 to TRBJ1-1; a weak D match, TRBD1 (6 bases). Germline CDR1 reads MNHEY; CDR2 reads SVGAGI. V was shortened by 5 bases and J by 1 base, with 11 bases between the two germline ends. CDR3 length: 14 residues.

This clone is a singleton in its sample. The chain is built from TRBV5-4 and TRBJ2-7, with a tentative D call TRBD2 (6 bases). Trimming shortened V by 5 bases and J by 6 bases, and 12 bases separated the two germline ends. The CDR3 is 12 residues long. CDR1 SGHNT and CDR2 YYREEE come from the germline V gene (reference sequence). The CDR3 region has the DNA TGTGCCAGCAGTCTACAGGAGGGCGAGCAGTACTTC. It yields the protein CASSLQEGEQYF.

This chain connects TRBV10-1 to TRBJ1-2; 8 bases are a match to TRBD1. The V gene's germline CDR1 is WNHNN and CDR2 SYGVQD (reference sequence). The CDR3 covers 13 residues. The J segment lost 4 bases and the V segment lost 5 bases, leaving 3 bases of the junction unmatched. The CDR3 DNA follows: TGCGCCAGCAGTAGGACAGGGAGCTATGGCTACACCTTC. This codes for CASSRTGSYGYTF.

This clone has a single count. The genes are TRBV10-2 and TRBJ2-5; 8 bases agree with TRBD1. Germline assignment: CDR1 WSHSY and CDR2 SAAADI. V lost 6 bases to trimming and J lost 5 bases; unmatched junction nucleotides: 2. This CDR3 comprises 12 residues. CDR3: CASRTGVETQYF. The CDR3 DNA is TGCGCCAGCAGGACAGGGGTTGAGACCCAGTACTTC.

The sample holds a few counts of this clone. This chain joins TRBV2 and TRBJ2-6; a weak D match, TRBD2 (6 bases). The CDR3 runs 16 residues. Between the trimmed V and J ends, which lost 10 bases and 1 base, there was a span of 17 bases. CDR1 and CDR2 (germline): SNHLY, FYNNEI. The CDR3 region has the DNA TGTGCCACCTCAGTGGGGGGTGGGTCTGGGGCCAACGTCCTGACTTTC. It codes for CATSVGGGSGANVLTF.

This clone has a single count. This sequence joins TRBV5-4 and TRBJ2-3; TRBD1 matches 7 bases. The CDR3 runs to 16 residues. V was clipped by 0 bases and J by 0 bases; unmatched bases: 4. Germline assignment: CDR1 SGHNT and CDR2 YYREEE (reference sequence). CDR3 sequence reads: CASSLGGGGSTDTQYF. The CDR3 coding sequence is TGTGCCAGCAGCTTGGGAGGGGGCGGGAGCACAGATACGCAGTATTTT.

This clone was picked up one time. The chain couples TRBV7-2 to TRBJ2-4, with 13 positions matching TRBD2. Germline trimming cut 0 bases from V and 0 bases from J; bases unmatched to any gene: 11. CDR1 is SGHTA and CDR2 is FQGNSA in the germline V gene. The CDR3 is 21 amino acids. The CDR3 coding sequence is TGTGCCAGCAGCTTAGCACCCACTAGCGGGGGGGGGACCCTAGCCAAAAACATTCAGTACTTC. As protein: CASSLAPTSGGGTLAKNIQYF.

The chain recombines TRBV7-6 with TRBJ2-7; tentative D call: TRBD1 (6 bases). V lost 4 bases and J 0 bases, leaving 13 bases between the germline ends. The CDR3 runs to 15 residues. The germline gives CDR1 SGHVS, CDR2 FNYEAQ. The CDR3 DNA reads TGTGCCAGCAGCTCTTACCCGGACAGCTCCTACGAGCAGTACTTC. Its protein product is CASSSYPDSSYEQYF. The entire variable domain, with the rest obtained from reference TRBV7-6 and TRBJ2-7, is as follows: GAGVSQSPRYKVTKRGQDVALRCDPISGHVSLYWYRQALGQGPEFLTYFNYEAQQDKSGLPNDRFSAERPEGSISTLTIQRTEQRDSAMYRCASSSYPDSSYEQYFGPGTRLTVT.

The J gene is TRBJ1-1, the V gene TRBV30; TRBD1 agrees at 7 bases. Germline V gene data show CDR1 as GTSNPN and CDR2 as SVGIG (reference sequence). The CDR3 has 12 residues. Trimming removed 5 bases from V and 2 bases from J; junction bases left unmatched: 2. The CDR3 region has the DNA TGTGCCTGGGGACAGGTAAACACTGAAGCTTTCTTT. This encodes CAWGQVNTEAFF.

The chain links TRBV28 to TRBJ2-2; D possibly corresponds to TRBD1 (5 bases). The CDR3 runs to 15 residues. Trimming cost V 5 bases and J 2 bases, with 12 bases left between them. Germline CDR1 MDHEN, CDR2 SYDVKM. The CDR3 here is CASSPRGHNTGELFF. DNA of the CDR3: TGTGCCAGCAGTCCAAGGGGCCATAACACCGGGGAGCTGTTTTTT.

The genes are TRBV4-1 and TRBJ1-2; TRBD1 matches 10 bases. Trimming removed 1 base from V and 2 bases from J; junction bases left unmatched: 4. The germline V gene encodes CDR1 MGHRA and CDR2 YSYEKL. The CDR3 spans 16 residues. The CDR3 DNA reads TGCGCCAGCAGCCAAGTATCGGGACAGGGGAACTATGGCTACACCTTC. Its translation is CASSQVSGQGNYGYTF.

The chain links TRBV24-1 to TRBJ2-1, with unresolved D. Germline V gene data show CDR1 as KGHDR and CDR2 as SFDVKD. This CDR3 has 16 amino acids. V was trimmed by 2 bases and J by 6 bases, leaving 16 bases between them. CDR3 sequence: CATSDSWSSTGNEQFF. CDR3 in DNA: TGTGCCACCAGTGATTCATGGAGTTCGACTGGCAATGAGCAGTTCTTC.

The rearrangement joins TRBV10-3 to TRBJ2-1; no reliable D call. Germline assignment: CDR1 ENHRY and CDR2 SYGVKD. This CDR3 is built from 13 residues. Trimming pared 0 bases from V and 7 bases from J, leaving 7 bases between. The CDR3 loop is CAISESGSNEQFF. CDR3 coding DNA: TGTGCCATCAGTGAGTCGGGCAGTAATGAGCAGTTCTTC.

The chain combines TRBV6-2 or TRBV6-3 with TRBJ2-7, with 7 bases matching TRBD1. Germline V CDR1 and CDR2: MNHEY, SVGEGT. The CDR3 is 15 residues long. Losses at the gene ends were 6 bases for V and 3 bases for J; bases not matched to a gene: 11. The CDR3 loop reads CASSQAGGPYYEQYF. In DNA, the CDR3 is TGTGCCAGCAGCCAAGCAGGGGGTCCCTACTACGAGCAGTACTTC.

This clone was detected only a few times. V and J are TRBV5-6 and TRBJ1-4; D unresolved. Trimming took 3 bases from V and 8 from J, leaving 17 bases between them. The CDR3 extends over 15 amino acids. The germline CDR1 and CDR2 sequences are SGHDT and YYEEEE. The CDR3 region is CASSSPGDVEEKLFF. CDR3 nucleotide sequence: TGTGCCAGCAGCTCCCCCGGGGATGTGGAGGAAAAACTGTTTTTT.